This is a list of T cell receptor beta chains from one sample in a study of early T cells in non-severe SARS-CoV-2 infection. MiXCR, run by TCRdb on the 5' RACE reads, gives a single entry per CDR3 protein. The table records tens of thousands of distinct CDR3 sequences, about 12% of them present only once. The sequenced sample consisted of whole blood. These TCRs come from an adult who was a healthcare worker with PCR-confirmed SARS-CoV-2 infection or an uninfected control (not recorded which). CDR3s include the opening cysteine and the closing phenylalanine or tryptophan. Fields, in order: D gene, V gene, J gene, clone size, CDR3 DNA, CDR3 protein. D genes are given only for firm matches. Clone size is not always given. Where it is, it says once, few, many or a class for expanded clones.

>TRBD1|TRBV6-5|TRBJ2-6|.
TGTGCCAGCAGTAAGACAGGGGCCCTCTCTGGGGCCAACGTCCTGACTTTC
CASSKTGALSGANVLTF
>TRBD1|TRBV2|TRBJ1-5|.
TGTGCCAGCACGGGGACAGGGGGCTTTCAGCCCCAGCATTTT
CASTGTGGFQPQHF
>TRBD2|TRBV18|TRBJ2-1|few
TGTGCCAGCTCACCCACTAGCGGGAGCGTTTGGGAGCAGTTCTTC
CASSPTSGSVWEQFF
>.|TRBV5-1|TRBJ2-5|few
TGCGCCAGCAGCTTAGGCAGCCCGGGAAGAGCCCAGTACTTC
CASSLGSPGRAQYF
>.|TRBV6-5|TRBJ1-5|.
TGTGCCAGCAGTTACGACAGGCGCTCTAATCAGCCCCAGCATTTT
CASSYDRRSNQPQHF
>TRBD1|TRBV19|TRBJ1-2|few
TGTGCCAGTATTGACAGGGGGAGCTATGGCTACACCTTC
CASIDRGSYGYTF
>.|TRBV7-2|TRBJ2-1|.
TGTGCCAGCAGCTTAGACGCGAGCTCCTACAATGAGCAGTTCTTC
CASSLDASSYNEQFF
>.|TRBV29-1|TRBJ1-3|.
TGCAGCGGGGGGACATCCTCTGGAAACACCATATATTTT
CSGGTSSGNTIYF
>.|TRBV18|TRBJ2-3|.
TGTGCCAGCTCACCACCGAGCTTCACAGATACGCAGTATTTT
CASSPPSFTDTQYF
>.|TRBV7-6|TRBJ2-7|.
TGTGCCAGCAGCTTAGGTCTAGAGCAGTACTTC
CASSLGLEQYF
>TRBD1|TRBV6-6|TRBJ1-5|few
TGTGCCAGCAGTTACAGGGGACAGGGCGAGAGGCCCCAGCATTTT
CASSYRGQGERPQHF
>.|TRBV19|TRBJ2-7|few
TGTGCCAGTAGTATGAAGAAGGACGGCGCCTACGAGCAGTACTTC
CASSMKKDGAYEQYF
>TRBD2|TRBV6-6|TRBJ2-2|.
TGTGCCAGCAGTTACTCCGCGGGAGGGGTCGGGGAGCTGTTTTTT
CASSYSAGGVGELFF
>TRBD2|TRBV3-1|TRBJ2-7|many
TGTGCCAGCAGCCAGAGCGGGAGGGCCTACGAGCAGTACTTC
CASSQSGRAYEQYF
>TRBD1|TRBV14|TRBJ2-5|.
TGTGCCAGCAGCCAAGGGGACAGACAGACCCAGTACTTC
CASSQGDRQTQYF